A single TCR beta chain is shown here with its context. This CDR3 comprises 16 residues. The junction had 7 bases not matched to a gene; V was cut back by 5 bases and J by 6 bases. Per the germline V gene, CDR1 is MRHNA and CDR2 is SNTAGT. Under the authors' procedure: Using reference gene primer amplification, nucleated cell counts were estimated. The method was immunoSEQ multiplex PCR; TCRdb's version includes in-frame clones alone and lacks a portion of them. That table gives V, J and clone size, and the DNA gave D and trimming. The sample includes approximately 280,000 clones, around 88% of them seen just once. The data derive from a study of blood T cell repertoires in COVID-19. Study summary: Acute-phase and convalescent COVID-19 samples originated in the United States, Italy and Spain. In each case, the material was cDNA or gDNA derived from T cells, B-cell-depleted T cells, or PBMCs.

The sequence derives from a man aged 35-49 years with acute or convalescent COVID-19. This chain joins TRBV6-4 and TRBJ2-1; 13 nucleotides agree with TRBD2. Sample: peripheral blood. CDR3 in amino acids: CASSRSTSGGFNEQFF. CDR3 nucleotides: TGTGCCAGCAGTCGTTCGACTAGCGGGGGGTTCAATGAGCAGTTCTTC.